This T cell receptor (beta chain) appears in the sequencing data of a study of radiotherapy plus CTLA-4 blockade in lung cancer. Measured with immunoSEQ multiplex PCR; TCRdb has only the in-frame clones, and not every one. This sample yields fewer than 65,000 clones, of which almost 85% are seen a single time; less than 7.5% belongs to the top ten. Study-wide points: After radiotherapy and ipilimumab, tumor-derived clones expanded in peripheral blood.

The germline gives CDR1 MNHNS, CDR2 SASEGT. This CDR3 spans 15 amino acids. Those patients who had chemo-refractory metastatic non-small-cell lung cancer were given focal radiation along with CTLA-4 blockade through ipilimumab. About this clone itself: Its antigen remains unknown. A read error may account for a junction end that differs from germline.

The chain recombines TRBV6-1 with TRBJ1-1, with TRBD1 matching over 7 bases. The input for sequencing was peripheral blood, taken from a patient treated with radiotherapy plus ipilimumab. This clonotype was obtained from a human donor with non-small cell lung cancer whose response to radiotherapy plus ipilimumab could not be evaluated. The CDR3 spells CASSEGSDRAAQAPF. As DNA, the CDR3 is TGTGCCAGCAGTGAAGGCTCCGACAGGGCCGCCCAGGCCCCTTTT.